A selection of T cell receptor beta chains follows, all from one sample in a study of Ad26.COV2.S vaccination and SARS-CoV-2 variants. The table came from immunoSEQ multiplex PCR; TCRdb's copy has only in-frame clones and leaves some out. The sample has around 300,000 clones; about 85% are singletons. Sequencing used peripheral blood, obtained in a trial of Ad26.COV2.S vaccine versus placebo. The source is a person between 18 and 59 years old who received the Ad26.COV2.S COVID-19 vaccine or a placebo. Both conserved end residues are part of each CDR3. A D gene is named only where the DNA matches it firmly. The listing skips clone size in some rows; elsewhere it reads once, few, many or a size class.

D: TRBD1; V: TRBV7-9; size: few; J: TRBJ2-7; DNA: TGTGCCAGCAGCTCGACAGGGCTAGGTACCTACGAGCAGTACTTC; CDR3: CASSSTGLGTYEQYF
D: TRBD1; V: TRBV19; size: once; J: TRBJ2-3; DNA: TGTGCCAGTAGTATATCGGGGACAGGGGCGAAAAATACGCAGTATTTT; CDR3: CASSISGTGAKNTQYF
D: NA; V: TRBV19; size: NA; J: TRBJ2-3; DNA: TGTGCCAGTGGGATAACGGTCACAGATACGCAGTATTTT; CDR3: CASGITVTDTQYF
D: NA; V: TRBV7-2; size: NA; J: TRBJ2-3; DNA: TGTGCCAGCAGCTCAATTCAAGGCGGCACGCAGTATTTT; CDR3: CASSSIQGGTQYF
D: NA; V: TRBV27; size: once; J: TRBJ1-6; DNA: TGTGCCAGCACCTCCTTGGGGGAAGGGTTGAATGTTTCACCCCTCCACTTT; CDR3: CASTSLGEGLNVSPLHF
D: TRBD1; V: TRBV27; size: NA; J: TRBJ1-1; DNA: TGTGCCAGCAGAGCCACCGGGACAGGGGGCGGTTGGACTGAAGCTTTCTTT; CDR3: CASRATGTGGGWTEAFF
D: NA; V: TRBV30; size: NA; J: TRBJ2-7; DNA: TGTGCCTGGAGTGTATGGTCTGGGGGCTCCTACGAGCAGTACTTC; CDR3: CAWSVWSGGSYEQYF
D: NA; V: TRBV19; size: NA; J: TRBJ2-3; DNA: TGTGCCAGTAGTATTGGGTTGGGGCCAGATACGCAGTATTTT; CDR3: CASSIGLGPDTQYF
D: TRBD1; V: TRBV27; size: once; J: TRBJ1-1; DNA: TGTGCCAGCAGTCCCCTTGGACAGGCGACTGAAGCTTTCTTT; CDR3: CASSPLGQATEAFF
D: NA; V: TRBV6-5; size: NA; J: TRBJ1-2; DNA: TGTGCCAGCAGTTCCAGGGCTAACTATGGCTACACCTTC; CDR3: CASSSRANYGYTF
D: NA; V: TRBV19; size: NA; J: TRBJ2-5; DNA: TGTGCCAGTAGTATAGAAGGCCATGCGGAGACCCAGTACTTC; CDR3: CASSIEGHAETQYF
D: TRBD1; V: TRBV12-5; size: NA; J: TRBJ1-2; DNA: TGTGCTAGTGGTTTGGCCGCCGGGACAGGTGTTTCGGGCTACACCTTC; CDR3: CASGLAAGTGVSGYTF
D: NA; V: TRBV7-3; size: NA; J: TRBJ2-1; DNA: TGTGCCAGCAGCTCCCGGGGGATGAATGAGCAGTTCTTC; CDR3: CASSSRGMNEQFF
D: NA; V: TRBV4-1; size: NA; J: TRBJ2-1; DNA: TGCGCCAGCAGCCAAGATTCACCTCCTTCCTTCAATGAGCAGTTCTTC; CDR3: CASSQDSPPSFNEQFF
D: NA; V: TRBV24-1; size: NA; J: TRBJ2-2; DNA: TGTGCCACCAGTGAGTCCTCGAACACCGGGGAGCTGTTTTTT; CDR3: CATSESSNTGELFF
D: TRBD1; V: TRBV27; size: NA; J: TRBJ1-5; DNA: TGTGCCAGCAGTTCCGGACAGGGAATGGGCAATCAGCCCCAGCATTTT; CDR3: CASSSGQGMGNQPQHF
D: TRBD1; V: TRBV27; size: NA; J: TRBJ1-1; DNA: TGTGCCAGCAGTTCCCGGGACAGGGGGACCACTGAAGCTTTCTTT; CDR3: CASSSRDRGTTEAFF
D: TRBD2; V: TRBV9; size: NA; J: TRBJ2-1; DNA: TGTGCCAGCAGCGTAGGCCCGGGACTAGCATATGAGCAGTTCTTC; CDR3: CASSVGPGLAYEQFF
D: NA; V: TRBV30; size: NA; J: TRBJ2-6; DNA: TGTGCCTGGAGTGTACACACCTCTGGGGCCAACGTCCTGACTTTC; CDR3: CAWSVHTSGANVLTF
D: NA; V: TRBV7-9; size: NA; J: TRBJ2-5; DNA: TGTGCCAGCAGCTTAGCGTTAGGAGAGACCCAGTACTTC; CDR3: CASSLALGETQYF
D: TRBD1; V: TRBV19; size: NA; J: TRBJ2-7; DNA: TGTGCCAGTAGTCTATCCGGGACAGGGATCTACGAGCAGTACTTC; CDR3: CASSLSGTGIYEQYF
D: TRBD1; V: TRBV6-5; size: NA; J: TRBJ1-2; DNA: TGTGCCAGCAGTACCAACGGACAGGGCGGGTTGGCCTACACCTTC; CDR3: CASSTNGQGGLAYTF
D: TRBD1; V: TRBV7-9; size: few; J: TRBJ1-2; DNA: TGTGCCAGCAGCCAAATGACAGGGAGGAATGGCTACACCTTC; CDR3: CASSQMTGRNGYTF
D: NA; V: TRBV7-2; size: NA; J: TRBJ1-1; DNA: TGTGCCAGCAGCGGTGACCCGGCCACTGAAGCTTTCTTT; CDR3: CASSGDPATEAFF
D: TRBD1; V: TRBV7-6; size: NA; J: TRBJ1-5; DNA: TGTGCCAGCAGCTCCGGGACAGGGCTTCCTCAGCCCCAGCATTTT; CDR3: CASSSGTGLPQPQHF
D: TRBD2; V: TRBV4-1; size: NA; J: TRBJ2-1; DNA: TGCGCCAGCAGCCAAACCCGAGAACTAGCGGGAGGGTTGGGTGAGCAGTTCTTC; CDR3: CASSQTRELAGGLGEQFF
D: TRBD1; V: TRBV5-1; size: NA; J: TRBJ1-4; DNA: TGCGCCAGCAGCGTGGGACAGGGCTATGAAAAACTGTTTTTT; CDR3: CASSVGQGYEKLFF
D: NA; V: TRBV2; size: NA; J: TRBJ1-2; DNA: TGTGCCAGCAGGAGAACAGGGTTTAGCTATGGCTACACCTTC; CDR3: CASRRTGFSYGYTF
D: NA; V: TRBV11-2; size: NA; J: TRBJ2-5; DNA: TGTGCCAGCAGCTTAGGCCTGGGCGGACAAGAGACCCAGTACTTC; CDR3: CASSLGLGGQETQYF
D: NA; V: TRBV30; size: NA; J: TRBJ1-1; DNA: TGTGCCTGGAGTGTACGACGGAACACTGAAGCTTTCTTT; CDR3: CAWSVRRNTEAFF
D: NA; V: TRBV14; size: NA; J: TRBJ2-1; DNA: TGTGCCAGCAGCCACGGAACCTCTCGAGGAACTGAGCAGTTCTTC; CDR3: CASSHGTSRGTEQFF
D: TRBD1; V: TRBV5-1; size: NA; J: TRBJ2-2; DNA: TGCGCCAGCAGCGGACAGGGGAACACCGGGGAGCTGTTTTTT; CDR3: CASSGQGNTGELFF
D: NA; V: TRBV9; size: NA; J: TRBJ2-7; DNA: TGTGCCAGCAGCGCAACGGGGGGCCACTACGAGCAGTACTTC; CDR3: CASSATGGHYEQYF
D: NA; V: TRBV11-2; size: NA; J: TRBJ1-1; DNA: TGTGCCAGCTTCGAGGGCGTCGACACTGAAGCTTTCTTT; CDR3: CASFEGVDTEAFF
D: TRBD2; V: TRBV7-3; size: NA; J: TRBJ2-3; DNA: TGTGCCAGCAGTTTGCGCGGGGGGGACACAGATACGCAGTATTTT; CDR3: CASSLRGGDTDTQYF
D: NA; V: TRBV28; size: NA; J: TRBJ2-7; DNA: TGTGCCAGCAGTCGGAAGGGCTACGAGCAGTACTTC; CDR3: CASSRKGYEQYF